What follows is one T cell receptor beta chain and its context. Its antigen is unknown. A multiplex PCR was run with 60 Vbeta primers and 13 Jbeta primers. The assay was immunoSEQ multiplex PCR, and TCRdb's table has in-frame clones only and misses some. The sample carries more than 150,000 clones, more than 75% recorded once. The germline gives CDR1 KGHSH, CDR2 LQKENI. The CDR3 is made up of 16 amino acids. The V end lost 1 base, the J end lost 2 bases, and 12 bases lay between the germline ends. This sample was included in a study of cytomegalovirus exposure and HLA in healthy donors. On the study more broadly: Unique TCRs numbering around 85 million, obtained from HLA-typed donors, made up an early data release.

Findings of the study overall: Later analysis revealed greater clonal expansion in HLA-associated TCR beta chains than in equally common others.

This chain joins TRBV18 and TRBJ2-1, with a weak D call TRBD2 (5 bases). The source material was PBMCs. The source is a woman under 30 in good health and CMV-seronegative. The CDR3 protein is CASSPLGAGTYNEQFF. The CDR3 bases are TGTGCCAGCTCACCACTCGGCGCGGGCACCTACAATGAGCAGTTCTTC.